The source of this T cell receptor beta chain is a study of early T cells in non-severe SARS-CoV-2 infection. Study details: Bulk RNA from unsorted whole blood was sequenced; chains were unpaired.

Individual cDNA molecules received unique molecular identifiers during library preparation. TCRdb called the 5' RACE reads again in MiXCR, with one record for every CDR3 protein. Altogether around 52,000 distinct CDR3 sequences are present, about 9.9% being singletons, with the ten largest covering roughly 10%. Regarding the study as a whole: VDJdb-based matching was biased toward anti-spike CD8 responses and missed private and CD4 specificities.

This clonotype showed up just a few times. What it recognizes is unknown. The V and J ends lost 2 bases and 0 bases respectively, with 17 bases between them. The CDR3 sequence is 17 residues long. In germline, CDR1 is MDHEN, CDR2 SYDVKM. The TCR comes from an adult who was a healthcare worker with PCR-confirmed SARS-CoV-2 infection or an uninfected control (not recorded which). The rearrangement uses TRBV28 and TRBJ2-7; perhaps TRBD1 as D (7 bases). Sequences were obtained from whole blood. CDR3 in DNA: TGTGCCAGCAGTTTAGGAGGGGGCGCAGGTAGCTCCTACGAGCAGTACTTC. Encoded protein: CASSLGGGAGSSYEQYF.